Following are 32 T cell receptor beta chains from one sample sequenced in a study of CD8 T cells in ankylosing spondylitis. TCRdb re-derived calls from the 5' RACE reads in MiXCR, one entry per CDR3 protein. The sample yields a few hundred thousand distinct CDR3 sequences, approximately 12% seen once. What was sequenced was blood, either unsorted or a sorted T cell fraction (not recorded which). The receptor source for this set is a male donor with ankylosing spondylitis or in good health (not recorded which).

This clonotype was detected many times. The CDR3 spells CASSLEGNGYTF. The CDR3 coding sequence is TGTGCCAGCAGTTTAGAAGGCAATGGCTACACCTTC. The chain uses TRBV12-3 or TRBV12-4 and TRBJ1-2; no clear D. The CDR3 consists of 12 residues. Trimming cost V 1 base and J 6 bases, with 6 bases left between them.

This rearrangement joins TRBV12-3 or TRBV12-4 to TRBJ1-2, with D possibly TRBD1 on 6 matching bases. The ends were cut back, 3 bases at V and 7 bases at J, with 12 bases in the middle. CDR3 size: 13 residues. The CDR3 protein is CASSFPGGTGYTF. The CDR3 DNA reads as TGTGCCAGCAGTTTCCCGGGGGGCACTGGCTACACCTTC.

This clonotype was seen many times. This sequence joins TRBV27 and TRBJ1-1, with 7 bases aligning to TRBD1. The J segment lost 6 bases and the V segment lost 1 base, leaving 5 bases of the junction unmatched. Germline V CDR1 and CDR2: MNHEY, SMNVEV (reference sequence). This CDR3 is built from 14 residues. CDR3 coding DNA: TGTGCCAGCAGTTTATTCTCAGGGGGGGCTGAAGCTTTCTTT. Protein product: CASSLFSGGAEAFF.

V usage is TRBV5-1 and J usage is TRBJ2-7; the D is unclear. CDR3 length equals 16 residues. CDR1 SGHRS and CDR2 YFSETQ come from the germline V gene. V was trimmed by 2 bases and J by 0 bases, leaving 15 bases between them. CDR3 loop: CASSFASSGSSYEQYF. For the CDR3, the DNA is TGCGCCAGCAGCTTTGCTTCGTCAGGCAGCTCCTACGAGCAGTACTTC.

This clonotype has ten or more counts. The chain links TRBV20-1 to TRBJ2-4; 7 nucleotides align to TRBD2. The germline V gene encodes CDR1 DFQATT and CDR2 SNEGSKA (reference sequence). CDR3 length: 12 amino acids. J lost 7 bases, V lost 6 bases, and 6 bases had no gene match. CDR3 nucleotide sequence: TGCAGTGCCGCGGCGGGAGCGAACATTCAGTACTTC. Translating gives CSAAAGANIQYF.

This clonotype has only a few counts. This sequence joins TRBV12-3 or TRBV12-4 and TRBJ2-1, with D uncertain. CDR3 length: 15 residues. The germline V and J ends were trimmed by 3 bases and 0 bases, with 9 bases remaining between them. CDR3 loop: CASSFSPSSYNEQFF. Here the CDR3 DNA reads TGTGCCAGCAGTTTTTCCCCAAGCTCCTACAATGAGCAGTTCTTC.

There are many counts of this clonotype. The chain employs TRBV2 and TRBJ2-7, with D possibly being TRBD2 (6 bases). The V gene lost 2 bases and the J gene lost 3 bases, with 11 bases spanning the gap. Germline V gene sequence: CDR1 SNHLY, CDR2 FYNNEI. The CDR3 runs to 14 residues. In DNA, the CDR3 is TGTGCCAGCAGTGAACGAACGGGAGACTACGAGCAGTACTTC. This sequence encodes CASSERTGDYEQYF.

This clonotype was counted only a few times. The V and J genes are TRBV12-3 or TRBV12-4 and TRBJ2-1; 7 bases fit TRBD1. J lost 9 bases, V lost 6 bases, and 11 bases had no gene match. This CDR3 has 14 amino acids. CDR3 in amino acids: CASRLGGIRSEQFF. The CDR3 DNA follows: TGTGCCAGCAGGCTAGGGGGCATAAGAAGTGAGCAGTTCTTC.

This clonotype was counted many times. The genes are TRBV5-1 and TRBJ2-3; D may be TRBD1 (5 bases). Between the trimmed V and J ends, which lost 0 bases and 5 bases, there was a span of 7 bases. Germline assignment: CDR1 SGHRS and CDR2 YFSETQ. The CDR3 loop spans 13 amino acids. CDR3 residues: CASSLGGVDTQYF. For the CDR3, the DNA is TGCGCCAGCAGCTTGGGGGGCGTAGATACGCAGTATTTT.

The table lists this clonotype with many counts. The chain couples TRBV6-1 to TRBJ2-1, with 7 bases aligning to TRBD2. V shed 2 bases, J shed 2 bases, and the junction held 9 bases outside the gene matches. This CDR3 has 17 residues. Germline CDR1 reads MNHNS; CDR2 reads SASEGT. In DNA, the CDR3 is TGTGCCAGCAGTGAACCCTTCGGGGCGGGGGCCTACAATGAGCAGTTCTTC. Translating gives CASSEPFGAGAYNEQFF.

This clonotype has a count of ten or more. The chain couples TRBV5-1 to TRBJ1-1; 8 nucleotides match TRBD1. The length of the CDR3 is 15 residues. CDR1 and CDR2 from the germline V gene are SGHRS and YFSETQ. V gave up 3 bases and J gave up 0 bases; unmatched junction bases: 4. CDR3 loop: CASSWGTGLNTEAFF. The CDR3 DNA is TGCGCCAGCAGCTGGGGGACAGGACTGAACACTGAAGCTTTCTTT.

There are a few counts of this clonotype. This rearrangement joins TRBV5-1 to TRBJ1-2; perhaps TRBD1 as D (5 bases). Germline V lookup: CDR1 SGHRS, CDR2 YFSETQ. V lost 3 bases to trimming and J lost 9 bases, with 12 bases between them. The CDR3 loop spans 12 amino acids. CDR3 protein: CASSSDEGSYTF. CDR3 in DNA: TGCGCCAGCAGCTCCGACGAGGGGAGCTACACCTTC.

The rearrangement uses TRBV20-1 and TRBJ1-2; D perhaps matches TRBD1 (6 bases). Trimming pared 6 bases from V and 6 bases from J, leaving 14 bases between. Germline CDR1 and CDR2: DFQATT and SNEGSKA (reference sequence). This CDR3 region has 12 residues. The DNA of the CDR3 is TGCAGTGCCGAGGGACAAGTCGATGGCTACACCTTC. It yields the protein CSAEGQVDGYTF.

Only a few counts were recorded for this clonotype. The CDR3 DNA follows: TGTGCCAGCAGCTTAGTGTCAGAAACTAACTATGGCTACACCTTC. Translating it yields CASSLVSETNYGYTF. This chain joins TRBV7-2 and TRBJ1-2; D is unresolved. The V and J ends lost 1 base and 0 bases respectively, with 9 bases between them. The CDR3 extends over 15 amino acids. The germline V gene has CDR1 SGHTA and CDR2 FQGNSA.

This clonotype was recorded at least ten times. The chain couples TRBV27 to TRBJ2-3, with D maybe TRBD2 (5 bases). V gave up 5 bases and J gave up 10 bases, with 16 bases separating them. Per germline, CDR1 MNHEY and CDR2 SMNVEV (reference sequence). The length of the CDR3 is 13 residues. The CDR3 DNA is TGTGCCAGCAGTCCCGGCGGTCGGGATTCGCAGTATTTT. It is translated as CASSPGGRDSQYF.

This clonotype was observed at least ten times. The chain carries TRBV6-1 and TRBJ2-3; 11 bases align to TRBD2. The CDR3 totals 14 residues. The germline CDR1 and CDR2 sequences are MNHNS and SASEGT. Trimming cost V 6 bases and J 1 base; bases outside gene matches: 0. This CDR3 is CASRGLAGTDTQYF. CDR3 sequence (DNA): TGTGCCAGCAGGGGACTAGCGGGCACAGATACGCAGTATTTT.

As for this clonotype: A clone one base away is much larger, so this may be a read error. The chain couples TRBV20-1 to TRBJ2-3; D uncertain. Germline V gene lookup returns CDR1 DFQATT and CDR2 SNEGSKA (reference sequence). This CDR3 has 16 residues. CDR3 sequence: CSGRDRAAGRTDTQYF. CDR3 bases: TGCAGTGGTAGAGATCGGGCTGCCGGGCGCACAGATACGCAGTATTTT.

This clonotype has ten or more counts. V gene TRBV9 combines with J gene TRBJ2-1, with 14 positions matching TRBD2. Trimming at V came to 1 base and at J to 5 bases, leaving 2 bases not matched to a gene. CDR1 is SGDLS and CDR2 is YYNGEE in the germline V gene. This CDR3 spans 16 amino acids. In nucleotides, the CDR3 is TGTGCCAGCAGCGTACCGACTAGCGGGAGGGACAATGAGCAGTTCTTC. Amino acid sequence: CASSVPTSGRDNEQFF.

This clonotype was counted between two and nine times. The V gene is TRBV12-3 or TRBV12-4, the J gene TRBJ2-5, with D perhaps given as TRBD1 or TRBD2 (6 bases each). CDR3 length: 15 amino acids. The germline V and J ends were trimmed by 5 bases and 1 base, with 14 bases remaining between them. Here the CDR3 DNA reads TGTGCCAGCAGTACTTGGGGGGCGGCCCAAGAGACCCAGTACTTC. Translating it yields CASSTWGAAQETQYF.

This clonotype was recorded many times. The chain joins TRBV7-2 to TRBJ1-4; D not resolved. Germline CDR1 reads SGHTA; CDR2 reads FQGNSA. The V end lost 3 bases, the J end lost 6 bases, and 14 bases lay between the germline ends. The CDR3 has 15 residues. In DNA form, the CDR3 reads TGTGCCAGCAGCTTTTTCCCAAGCCTAGATGAAAAACTGTTTTTT. Amino acid sequence: CASSFFPSLDEKLFF.

This clonotype appeared many times. DNA of the CDR3: TGCAGCGTTGAAATGACTAGCGGGGGGACCTCCTACAATGAGCAGTTCTTC. This translates into CSVEMTSGGTSYNEQFF. The chain combines TRBV29-1 with TRBJ2-1; 13 bases map to TRBD2. CDR3 size: 17 residues. V dropped 2 bases and J dropped 0; count of bases not matched to a gene: 4. The germline V gene encodes CDR1 SQVTM and CDR2 ANQGSEA.

V usage is TRBV12-3 or TRBV12-4 and J usage is TRBJ1-4, with D hard to call. The CDR3 has 12 amino acids. V was trimmed by 7 bases and J by 7 bases, leaving 10 bases between them. CDR3 amino acids: CASMARFEKLFF. In nucleotides, the CDR3 is TGTGCCAGCATGGCGCGGTTTGAAAAACTGTTTTTT.

The rearrangement uses TRBV12-3 or TRBV12-4 and TRBJ1-5; D is unresolved. The CDR3 totals 16 residues. The V end lost 1 base, the J end lost 3 bases, and 13 bases lay between the germline ends. CDR3: CASSLVARNTNQPQHF. CDR3 nucleotides: TGTGCCAGCAGTTTAGTTGCCCGTAATACCAATCAGCCCCAGCATTTT.

This clonotype was seen repeatedly, ten times or more. The V gene is TRBV12-3 or TRBV12-4, the J gene TRBJ2-3; 15 bases fit TRBD2. There are 16 residues in the CDR3. V gave up 4 bases and J gave up 6 bases; unmatched junction bases: 5. The CDR3 is CASSSGLAGGQDTQYF. The CDR3 DNA reads TGTGCCAGCAGTTCCGGACTAGCGGGAGGGCAGGATACGCAGTATTTT.

This clonotype was seen ten or more times. The rearrangement uses TRBV7-9 and TRBJ1-1, with D possibly TRBD1 on 5 matching bases. This CDR3 is 14 amino acids long. The germline V gene has CDR1 SEHNR and CDR2 FQNEAQ (reference sequence). The ends were cut back, 4 bases at V and 11 bases at J, with 20 bases in the middle. The CDR3 DNA reads as TGTGCCAGCAGCTCACGGGGGGGGACCGGAATGGCTTTCTTT. Translation: CASSSRGGTGMAFF.

CDR3 sequence (DNA): TGTGCCAGCGAAGGGGACAGGGTATACACCGGGGAGCTGTTTTTT. Translating it yields CASEGDRVYTGELFF. This chain connects TRBV6-1 to TRBJ2-2; 9 nucleotides align to TRBD1. The germline CDR1 and CDR2 sequences are MNHNS and SASEGT. V was pared by 8 bases and J by 3 bases, with 7 bases of the junction left unmatched. The CDR3 extends over 15 amino acids.

This clonotype was counted a few times. A much bigger clone sits one base away, suggesting this may be a read error. This chain links TRBV4-2 with TRBJ2-2; no firm D call. Per germline, CDR1 LGHNA and CDR2 YNFKEQ. This CDR3 has 13 amino acids. The V and J ends lost 4 bases and 7 bases respectively, with 10 bases between them. The CDR3 loop reads CASSPALVGELFF. The CDR3 DNA follows: TGTGCCAGCAGCCCGGCCCTGGTCGGGGAGCTGTTTTTT.

At least ten counts were recorded for this clonotype. The gene calls are TRBV5-8 and TRBJ1-1; unclear D gene. Trimming pared 0 bases from V and 6 bases from J, leaving 9 bases between. CDR1 is SGHTS and CDR2 is YDEGEE in the germline V gene. CDR3 size: 13 residues. In DNA form, the CDR3 reads TGTGCCAGCAGCTTGGGTTTCGGGGCTGAAGCTTTCTTT. Its translation: CASSLGFGAEAFF.

At least ten counts were recorded for this clonotype. The chain uses TRBV29-1 and TRBJ2-3, with D possibly TRBD2 on 6 matching bases. The V end was cut by 4 bases, the J end by 2 bases, with 10 bases between. Germline V CDR1 and CDR2: SQVTM, ANQGSEA. The CDR3 is 13 amino acids. The CDR3 coding sequence is TGCAGCGTTGCCGGGGAGGTCACAGATACGCAGTATTTT. Amino acids: CSVAGEVTDTQYF.

The rearrangement joins TRBV20-1 to TRBJ2-2, with a possible D match to TRBD2 (6 bases). Trimming left V 0 bases short and J 6 bases short, with 11 bases between. The CDR3 loop spans 14 amino acids. Germline V lookup: CDR1 DFQATT, CDR2 SNEGSKA (reference sequence). DNA of the CDR3: TGCAGTGCTAGAGATATGGGGACTCCCGGGGAGCTGTTTTTT. Amino acids: CSARDMGTPGELFF.

This clonotype was seen ten or more times. This chain uses TRBV3-1 with TRBJ2-7, with TRBD2 matching 10 bases. Germline loops: CDR1 LGHDT, CDR2 YNNKEL (reference sequence). The ends lost 1 base at V and 6 bases at J; junction bases unmatched: 12. The CDR3 has 17 amino acids. As DNA, the CDR3 is TGTGCCAGCAGCCAAGGCGTTTTCGGGACTAGCGTTGGCGAGCAGTACTTC. Translating it yields CASSQGVFGTSVGEQYF.

This clonotype was seen many times. The rearrangement uses TRBV20-1 and TRBJ2-3; 9 bases map to TRBD2. The V gene end was trimmed by 0 bases and the J gene end by 2 bases; junction bases not matched to a gene: 6. This CDR3 has 16 amino acids. Germline values: CDR1 DFQATT, CDR2 SNEGSKA (reference sequence). In DNA form, the CDR3 reads TGCAGTGCTAGAGATTCTCAGCGGGGGGACACAGATACGCAGTATTTT. Residues: CSARDSQRGDTDTQYF.